The 18 T cell receptor beta chains reported below all come from one sample, sequenced in a study of siplizumab effects on memory and regulatory T cells. Clones were read by immunoSEQ multiplex PCR, and TCRdb kept only the in-frame ones, dropping some. Among about 100,000 clones listed, over 90% were seen once. Sequenced: Tregs sorted from blood. The receptor source for this set is a human donor in good health.

V gene TRBV5-4 combines with J gene TRBJ2-1; tentative D call: TRBD1 (5 bases). V lost 0 bases, J lost 1 base, and 11 bases lay in between. Germline V gives CDR1 SGHNT, CDR2 YYREEE (reference sequence). This CDR3 region has 16 residues. This CDR3 is CASSLGQGLSYNEQFF. For the CDR3, the DNA is TGTGCCAGCAGCTTGGGTCAGGGTCTGTCCTACAATGAGCAGTTCTTC.

To note about this clone: This same CDR3 is encoded by further DNA sequences in the sample. The chain couples TRBV5-1 to TRBJ1-1, with D possibly being TRBD1 (5 bases). Trimming stripped 0 bases from V and 5 bases from J, with 8 bases between. CDR1 and CDR2 (germline): SGHRS, YFSETQ. The CDR3 length is 13 residues. The CDR3 reads CASSLAEGTEAFF. DNA for the CDR3: TGCGCCAGCAGCTTGGCCGAGGGGACTGAAGCTTTCTTT.

This rearrangement joins TRBV4-2 to TRBJ1-2; D not certain. The V end was cut by 4 bases, the J end by 4 bases, with 19 bases between. The CDR3 consists of 16 residues. From germline, CDR1 is LGHNA and CDR2 YNFKEQ. The CDR3 sequence is CASSRKGKGWGYGYTF. The CDR3 nucleotides are TGTGCCAGCAGCCGTAAAGGAAAGGGATGGGGCTATGGCTACACCTTC.

The V gene is TRBV6-1, the J gene TRBJ2-5; maybe TRBD1 (6 bases). Trimming stripped 9 bases from V and 5 bases from J, with 22 bases between. This CDR3 region has 15 residues. CDR1 MNHNS and CDR2 SASEGT come from the germline V gene. DNA of the CDR3: TGTGCCAGTGAGCTTGTATCAGGACAGCCGGAGACCCAGTACTTC. The encoded protein is CASELVSGQPETQYF.

The chain joins TRBV6-5 to TRBJ1-1; a weak D match, TRBD1 (6 bases). CDR1 and CDR2 (germline): MNHEY, SVGAGI. There are 15 residues in the CDR3. The V end lost 4 bases, the J end lost 3 bases, and 15 bases lay between the germline ends. This chain's CDR3 is CASSFFRGADTEAFF. The DNA of the CDR3 is TGTGCCAGCAGTTTCTTCCGGGGGGCCGACACTGAAGCTTTCTTT.

This chain joins TRBV11-2 and TRBJ2-7; D unclear. V lost 5 bases and J 7 bases, leaving 15 bases between the germline ends. The CDR3 runs to 13 residues. CDR1 SGHAT and CDR2 FQNNGV come from the germline V gene. CDR3: CASSRITRPEQYF. The CDR3 DNA sequence: TGTGCCAGCAGCCGCATTACACGGCCGGAGCAGTACTTC. The variable domain in full, with the rest retrieved from reference TRBV11-2 and TRBJ2-7, is EAGVAQSPRYKIIEKRQSVAFWCNPISGHATLYWYQQILGQGPKLLIQFQNNGVVDDSQLPKDRFSAERLKGVDSTLKIQPAKLEDSAVYLCASSRITRPEQYFGPGTRLTVT.

Only a few counts were recorded for this clone. This rearrangement joins TRBV5-1 to TRBJ2-7, with D perhaps TRBD2 (5 bases). V was shortened by 0 bases and J by 3 bases, with 7 bases between the two germline ends. The CDR3 totals 13 residues. Germline V CDR1 and CDR2: SGHRS, YFSETQ. For the CDR3, the DNA is TGCGCCAGCAGCTTGGTGGGGAGCTACGAGCAGTACTTC. Amino acids: CASSLVGSYEQYF.

The V gene is TRBV7-3, the J gene TRBJ2-1; possibly TRBD1 for D (6 bases). The V end was cut by 6 bases, the J end by 7 bases, with 13 bases between. The CDR3 is made up of 13 amino acids. CDR1 SGHTA and CDR2 FQGTGA come from the germline V gene. CDR3 bases: TGTGCCAGCAGTGACAGGAACCGGAATGAGCAGTTCTTC. Translating it yields CASSDRNRNEQFF.

This chain uses TRBV20-1 with TRBJ1-2; D gene unclear. V shed 0 bases and J shed 12 bases, with 11 bases lying between them. The germline gives CDR1 DFQATT, CDR2 SNEGSKA (reference sequence). CDR3 length: 11 residues. The CDR3 DNA reads as TGCAGTGCTAGAGAAGGGCCCTGGGACACCTTC. It encodes CSAREGPWDTF.

The chain carries TRBV7-9 and TRBJ2-3; 7 nucleotides match TRBD1. After removal of 5 bases from V and 2 bases from J, the junction contained 4 bases not matched to a gene. The CDR3 is made up of 14 amino acids. Germline V gene sequence: CDR1 SEHNR, CDR2 FQNEAQ (reference sequence). The CDR3 region is CASSIQGYTDTQYF. In DNA form, the CDR3 reads TGTGCCAGCAGCATACAGGGGTACACAGATACGCAGTATTTT.

The rearrangement joins TRBV5-1 to TRBJ1-3; D gene unclear. The CDR3 covers 14 residues. V lost 0 bases and J lost 4, with 8 bases in between. Germline V gene sequence: CDR1 SGHRS, CDR2 YFSETQ. This CDR3 reads CASSLGSMGNTIYF. The DNA of the CDR3 is TGCGCCAGCAGCTTGGGCAGTATGGGAAACACCATATATTTT.

J is TRBJ1-2 and V is TRBV18; D is ambiguous. Germline-derived CDR1 and CDR2 are KGHSH and LQKENI. This CDR3 has 13 amino acids. V gave up 4 bases and J gave up 2 bases, with 8 bases separating them. CDR3 nucleotide sequence: TGTGCCAGCTCACAGGAGCGGAACTATGGCTACACCTTC. Its translation is CASSQERNYGYTF.

V and J are TRBV30 and TRBJ2-3; no definite D call. Between the trimmed V and J ends, which lost 2 bases and 2 bases, there was a span of 8 bases. The CDR3 runs to 13 residues. The germline gives CDR1 GTSNPN, CDR2 SVGIG (reference sequence). This CDR3 is CAWSMTFTDTQYF. The CDR3, as DNA: TGTGCCTGGAGTATGACTTTCACAGATACGCAGTATTTT.

The chain is built from TRBV5-1 and TRBJ2-6; 9 bases line up with TRBD1. This CDR3 spans 17 amino acids. V trimming: 0 bases; J trimming: 1 base; junction bases outside the gene matches: 2. Per germline, CDR1 SGHRS and CDR2 YFSETQ. Written as DNA, the CDR3 is TGCGCCAGCAGCTTGGGGGACAGGGTATCTGGGGCCAACGTCCTGACTTTC. It specifies CASSLGDRVSGANVLTF.

This clone turned up a few times. The chain recombines TRBV21-1 with TRBJ1-1. TRBV21-1 is a documented pseudogene. The CDR3 contains 16 residues. This CDR3 is CASSKSPGRLNTEAFF. The CDR3 DNA is TGTGCCAGCAGCAAAAGCCCCGGGAGACTGAACACTGAAGCTTTCTTT.

The J gene is TRBJ1-1, the V gene TRBV27, with D maybe TRBD1 (5 bases). CDR1 MNHEY and CDR2 SMNVEV come from the germline V gene (reference sequence). The CDR3 sequence is 13 residues long. V was pared by 6 bases and J by 4 bases, with 12 bases between. The CDR3 spells CASRVGAGTEAFF. CDR3 nucleotide sequence: TGTGCCAGCAGGGTAGGGGCAGGCACTGAAGCTTTCTTT.

This chain connects TRBV28 to TRBJ2-2, with D tentatively TRBD2 (5 bases). V was cut by 8 bases and J by 0 bases, with 16 bases left in between. The CDR3 totals 16 residues. The germline gives CDR1 MDHEN, CDR2 SYDVKM. CDR3 loop: CASASWRAPNTGELFF. The DNA of the CDR3 is TGTGCCAGCGCTTCCTGGCGGGCACCGAACACCGGGGAGCTGTTTTTT.

The rearrangement uses TRBV29-1 and TRBJ2-5, with a tentative D call TRBD1 (5 bases). Trimming took off 7 bases at V and 2 bases at J, with 11 bases between the two ends. The CDR3 contains 12 residues. Germline V CDR1 and CDR2: SQVTM, ANQGSEA. The CDR3 nucleotides read TGCAGCGCATCCACAGGACAAGAGACCCAGTACTTC. This encodes CSASTGQETQYF.